These 5 T cell receptor beta chains were sequenced from one sample in a study of CD8 T cells in Susac syndrome. The authors reverse transcribed 0.5 to 1 ug RNA with random hexamers. TCRdb re-called the immunoSEQ multiplex PCR reads with MiXCR, one entry per CDR3 protein. The sample shows more than 100,000 distinct CDR3 sequences, approximately 96% of them seen only once. Sequencing was done on a sample of CD4+ T cells from PBMCs. These receptors all come from a human donor with Susac syndrome.

CDR3 residues: CASSLTGVPNQPQHF. The CDR3 DNA follows: TGCGCCAGCAGCCTCACAGGGGTCCCCAATCAGCCCCAGCATTTT. The chain couples TRBV5-1 to TRBJ1-5, with 7 positions matching TRBD1. Germline-derived CDR1 and CDR2 are SGHRS and YFSETQ. The V gene end was trimmed by 4 bases and the J gene end by 3 bases; junction bases not matched to a gene: 7. The CDR3 sequence is 15 residues long.

This clonotype was observed a single time. The chain combines TRBV28 with TRBJ2-2, with D maybe TRBD1 (6 bases). The ends were cut back, 4 bases at V and 8 bases at J, with 11 bases in the middle. CDR3 length equals 13 residues. CDR1 and CDR2 from the germline V gene are MDHEN and SYDVKM. The CDR3 reads CASSYRATGELFF. The CDR3 DNA follows: TGTGCCAGCAGTTACAGGGCTACGGGGGAGCTGTTTTTT.

The chain carries TRBV29-1 and TRBJ2-3; 16 nucleotides agree with TRBD2. The germline V gene has CDR1 SQVTM and CDR2 ANQGSEA. The CDR3 runs 18 residues. V dropped 1 base and J dropped 6; count of bases not matched to a gene: 10. The DNA of the CDR3 is TGCAGCGTTGAAGGCCGCCCGGGACTAGCGGGAGGGCCGGATACGCAGTATTTT. It yields the protein CSVEGRPGLAGGPDTQYF.

This chain links TRBV19 with TRBJ1-5, with a weak D call TRBD1 (5 bases). This CDR3 spans 15 amino acids. Germline CDR1 reads LNHDA; CDR2 reads SQIVND (reference sequence). Between the trimmed V and J ends, which lost 9 bases and 7 bases, there was a span of 22 bases. Here the CDR3 DNA reads TGTGCCAGCAGCCGTCCTGGGGCAGCACGGCAGCCCCAGCATTTT. It is translated as CASSRPGAARQPQHF.

The chain uses TRBV27 and TRBJ2-7, with TRBD2 identical over 7 bases. Trimming cost V 8 bases and J 0 bases; bases outside gene matches: 4. CDR1 and CDR2 from the germline V gene are MNHEY and SMNVEV (reference sequence). This CDR3 spans 13 amino acids. The CDR3 here is CASGSGISYEQYF. The CDR3 nucleotides read TGTGCCAGCGGCAGCGGGATCTCCTACGAGCAGTACTTC.